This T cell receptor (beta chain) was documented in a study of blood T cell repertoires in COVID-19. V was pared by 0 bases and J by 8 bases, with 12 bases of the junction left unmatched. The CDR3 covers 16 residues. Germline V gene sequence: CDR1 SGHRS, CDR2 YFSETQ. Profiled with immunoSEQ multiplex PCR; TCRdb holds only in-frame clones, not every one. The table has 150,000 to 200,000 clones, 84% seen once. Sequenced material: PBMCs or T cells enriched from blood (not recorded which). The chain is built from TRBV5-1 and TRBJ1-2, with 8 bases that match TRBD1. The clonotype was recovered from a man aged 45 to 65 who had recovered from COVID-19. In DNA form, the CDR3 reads TGCGCCAGCAGCTTGGCGGTTTCTCAGGGGGCAAGGGGCTACACCTTC. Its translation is CASSLAVSQGARGYTF.